The next 30 T cell receptor beta chains were all read from a single sample in a study of blood T cells in healthy people across ages. Through a sample-barcoded 5' primer and a J-beta primer mix, a second PCR was run for about 7 to 12 cycles. TCRdb analysed the 5' RACE reads with MiXCR anew, one entry per CDR3 protein. Altogether 910,000 or so distinct CDR3 sequences are present, about 51% being singletons, with the ten largest covering over 20%. The specimen sequenced was blood. Receptors were obtained from a woman aged 55 to 70 in good health.

In the case of this clonotype: A read error may produce the germline difference seen at one junction end. The genes are TRBV5-1 and TRBJ2-3; D might be TRBD1 (7 bases). This CDR3 contains 15 residues. In germline, CDR1 is SGHRS, CDR2 YFSETQ. The CDR3 sequence is CTSSLAGTDPDTQYF. The CDR3 coding sequence is TGCACCAGCAGCTTGGCGGGGACAGATCCTGATACGCAGTATTTT.

A few counts support this clonotype. The chain joins TRBV11-2 to TRBJ1-2, with D unresolved. Trimming took off 0 bases at V and 6 bases at J, with 11 bases between the two ends. The CDR3 sequence is 14 residues long. Looked up from germline, CDR1 is SGHAT and CDR2 is FQNNGV. The CDR3 coding sequence is TGTGCCAGCAGCTTAGATGGGTTCAGCGATGGCTACACCTTC. Translation: CASSLDGFSDGYTF.

This clonotype turned up a few times. This chain connects TRBV3-1 to TRBJ2-7; 10 bases line up with TRBD2. This CDR3 is built from 16 residues. Trimming removed 4 bases from V and 3 bases from J; junction bases left unmatched: 9. Germline loops: CDR1 LGHDT, CDR2 YNNKEL (reference sequence). This CDR3 reads CASSPTERGGDYEQYF. CDR3 sequence (DNA): TGTGCCAGCAGCCCAACCGAGCGGGGGGGAGACTACGAGCAGTACTTC.

In this sample, this clonotype turned up a few times. The chain combines TRBV6-2 or TRBV6-3 with TRBJ2-5, with TRBD1 identical over 7 bases. Germline lookup yields CDR1 MNHEY and CDR2 SVGEGT. The CDR3 extends over 15 amino acids. V was clipped by 4 bases and J by 4 bases; unmatched bases: 9. CDR3 in amino acids: CASSFSTGIPETQYF. DNA of the CDR3: TGTGCCAGCAGTTTCTCGACAGGGATTCCAGAGACCCAGTACTTC.

This clonotype was seen only a few times. V usage is TRBV11-2 and J usage is TRBJ2-6, with D unresolved. CDR3 length: 15 residues. V dropped 5 bases and J dropped 0 bases, with 8 bases sitting between them. Germline V gives CDR1 SGHAT, CDR2 FQNNGV. CDR3 protein: CASSGRISGANVLTF. The DNA for the CDR3 is TGTGCCAGCAGCGGCCGGATCTCTGGGGCCAACGTCCTGACTTTC.

This chain links TRBV5-1 with TRBJ2-1, with TRBD2 as a possible D gene (6 bases). V gave up 0 bases and J gave up 9 bases, with 13 bases separating them. The CDR3 covers 14 residues. The germline V gene has CDR1 SGHRS and CDR2 YFSETQ. Written as DNA, the CDR3 is TGCGCCAGCAGCTTGGCCGGGATCGGGAGTGAGCAGTTCTTC. Protein sequence: CASSLAGIGSEQFF.

The CDR3 DNA reads as TGTGCCAGTAGTACCCTAGCCCAAGAGACCCAGTACTTC. Amino acids: CASSTLAQETQYF. V is TRBV19 and J is TRBJ2-5; the D gene is possibly TRBD2 (5 bases). Trimming cost V 4 bases and J 1 base, with 7 bases left between them. The CDR3 runs to 13 residues. CDR1 and CDR2 from the germline V gene are LNHDA and SQIVND (reference sequence). Full variable domain (missing parts from reference TRBV19 and TRBJ2-5): DGGITQSPKYLFRKEGQNVTLSCEQNLNHDAMYWYRQDPGQGLRLIYYSQIVNDFQKGDIAEGYSVSREKKESFPLTVTSAQKNPTAFYLCASSTLAQETQYFGPGTRLLVL.

J is TRBJ2-5 and V is TRBV2; D unclear. V lost 8 bases to trimming and J lost 2 bases, with 12 bases between them. The CDR3 extends over 13 amino acids. CDR1 is SNHLY, CDR2 FYNNEI, per germline. CDR3 protein: CASAVDAQETQYF. As DNA, the CDR3 is TGTGCCAGCGCGGTCGATGCTCAAGAGACCCAGTACTTC.

The J gene is TRBJ1-2, the V gene TRBV12-3 or TRBV12-4; 8 positions match TRBD1. V trimming: 3 bases; J trimming: 5 bases; junction bases outside the gene matches: 8. The CDR3 runs 15 residues. CDR3 in amino acids: CASSFSDREGYGYTF. CDR3 nucleotide sequence: TGTGCCAGCAGTTTTTCGGACAGGGAGGGGTATGGCTACACCTTC.

The chain combines TRBV7-2 with TRBJ2-7, with TRBD2 as a possible D gene (6 bases). This CDR3 has 15 amino acids. V lost 4 bases and J 5 bases, leaving 18 bases between the germline ends. Germline V gene sequence: CDR1 SGHTA, CDR2 FQGNSA. CDR3 loop: CASSSQTSLIDEQYF. Here the CDR3 DNA reads TGTGCCAGCAGCTCCCAGACTAGTCTGATCGACGAGCAGTACTTC.

This rearrangement joins TRBV29-1 to TRBJ2-1, with TRBD2 matching 7 bases. Germline CDR1 and CDR2: SQVTM and ANQGSEA. J gave up 4 bases and V 3 bases, and 3 bases lay outside the gene matches. This CDR3 has 13 amino acids. The DNA of the CDR3 is TGCAGCGTTGACCGGGGACTATACAATGAGCAGTTCTTC. It encodes CSVDRGLYNEQFF.

As regards this clonotype: The germline gene is not matched at one end of the junction; a read error may be the cause. The chain couples TRBV9 to TRBJ2-1; 8 bases are a match to TRBD1. Germline V lookup: CDR1 SGDLS, CDR2 YYNGEE. The CDR3 covers 16 residues. The CDR3 here is CASSSRRTGKYNERFF. CDR3 in DNA: TGTGCCAGCAGCTCGCGCCGGACAGGGAAATACAATGAGCGGTTCTTC.

On this clonotype itself: At one end, the junction sequence differs from germline, possibly due to a read error. This chain links TRBV20-1 with TRBJ2-3; perhaps TRBD1 as D (5 bases). The CDR3 is 11 residues long. Germline V gene sequence: CDR1 DFQATT, CDR2 SNEGSKA (reference sequence). The CDR3: CSARVTDAQYF. The CDR3 DNA reads TGCAGTGCCAGGGTCACAGATGCGCAGTATTTT.

The chain joins TRBV12-3 or TRBV12-4 to TRBJ2-4; 9 nucleotides agree with TRBD1. After removal of 6 bases from V and 9 bases from J, the junction contained 6 bases not matched to a gene. The CDR3 is made up of 13 amino acids. The CDR3 DNA is TGTGCCAGCAGCCAGGGACAGGGCGGCATTCAGTACTTC. Translating it yields CASSQGQGGIQYF.

V and J are TRBV6-1 and TRBJ2-7; 9 nucleotides line up with TRBD2. This CDR3 contains 15 residues. Germline trimming cut 1 base from V and 3 bases from J; bases unmatched to any gene: 4. The germline gives CDR1 MNHNS, CDR2 SASEGT. DNA of the CDR3: TGTGCCAGCAGTGAAGTGGCGGGAGGGTACTACGAGCAGTACTTC. Translating it yields CASSEVAGGYYEQYF.

This clonotype was found a few times. The chain links TRBV6-7 to TRBJ1-2; a possible D gene is TRBD1 (5 bases). TRBV6-7 qualifies as an ORF whose function is uncertain. The V gene lost 7 bases and the J gene lost 8 bases, with 23 bases spanning the gap. This CDR3 spans 15 amino acids. The DNA of the CDR3 is TGTGCCAGCACTTTACGTCGGGGGAACTATTGGGGCTACACCTTC. This encodes CASTLRRGNYWGYTF.

The V and J genes are TRBV29-1 and TRBJ2-7; possibly TRBD1 for D (6 bases). With 7 bases removed from V and 12 bases from J, the gap between germline ends came to 25 bases. Germline assignment: CDR1 SQVTM and CDR2 ANQGSEA. The CDR3 length is 13 residues. This CDR3 is CSADSEGQGQGYF. The CDR3 nucleotides read TGCAGCGCTGATTCGGAAGGCCAGGGGCAGGGGTACTTC.

J is TRBJ1-1 and V is TRBV10-3; D might be TRBD1 (6 bases). Looked up from germline, CDR1 is ENHRY and CDR2 is SYGVKD. V was pared by 7 bases and J by 0 bases, with 9 bases between. CDR3 length equals 13 residues. The CDR3 sequence: CAIMDSLNTEAFF. CDR3 coding DNA: TGTGCCATCATGGACAGCCTGAACACTGAAGCTTTCTTT.

The sample holds one count of this clonotype. The rearrangement uses TRBV27 and TRBJ1-2; 9 bases align to TRBD1. The germline V gene has CDR1 MNHEY and CDR2 SMNVEV (reference sequence). The CDR3 sequence is 15 residues long. V dropped 7 bases and J dropped 4; count of bases not matched to a gene: 10. The CDR3 loop is CASTPMADRGYGYTF. In nucleotides, the CDR3 is TGTGCCAGCACCCCAATGGCGGACAGGGGCTATGGCTACACCTTC.

The chain is built from TRBV6-6 and TRBJ1-6, with 8 bases identical to TRBD1. Germline loops: CDR1 MNHNY, CDR2 SVGAGI (reference sequence). The CDR3 is made up of 14 amino acids. V was clipped by 6 bases and J by 5 bases; unmatched bases: 3. This chain's CDR3 is CASSSDRDNSPLHF. The DNA for the CDR3 is TGTGCCAGCAGCTCGGACAGGGATAATTCACCCCTCCACTTT.

This chain uses TRBV29-1 with TRBJ2-4; D may correspond to TRBD1 or TRBD2 (6 bases each). The end of the DNA aligns better with TRBJ2-5, so the J call may be wrong. This CDR3 contains 12 residues. CDR1 is SQVTM and CDR2 is ANQGSEA in the germline V gene. CDR3 loop: CSGTGARKTQYF. The CDR3 nucleotides are TGCAGCGGAACGGGGGCTAGGAAGACCCAGTACTTC.

This clonotype was seen just once. At one boundary the junction diverges from the germline segment, which might be a read error. The rearrangement links TRBV6-6 to TRBJ1-2, with TRBD1 as a possible D gene (5 bases). This CDR3 is built from 14 residues. Looked up from germline, CDR1 is MNHNY and CDR2 is SVGAGI (reference sequence). CDR3 residues: CASSIGRENYGHTF. The DNA of the CDR3 is TGTGCCAGCAGTATTGGCAGGGAGAACTATGGCCACACCTTC.

This clonotype was observed a handful of times. J is TRBJ2-1 and V is TRBV20-1; the D is unclear. Between the trimmed V and J ends, which lost 2 bases and 3 bases, there was a span of 5 bases. Germline V gene data show CDR1 as DFQATT and CDR2 as SNEGSKA (reference sequence). This CDR3 has 12 residues. In DNA, the CDR3 is TGCAGTGCTAGACTACGCTACAATGAGCAGTTCTTC. Amino acids: CSARLRYNEQFF.

CDR3 protein: CASSPGAGFDEQFF. The CDR3 DNA sequence: TGTGCCAGCAGCCCTGGGGCGGGATTCGATGAGCAGTTCTTC. The chain uses TRBV7-7 and TRBJ2-1, with D tentatively TRBD2 (6 bases). The germline CDR1 and CDR2 sequences are SSHAT and FNYEAQ (reference sequence). The CDR3 totals 14 residues. V was shortened by 5 bases and J by 8 bases, with 16 bases between the two germline ends.

The chain links TRBV29-1 to TRBJ2-7, with 8 bases matching TRBD1. CDR1 and CDR2 from the germline V gene are SQVTM and ANQGSEA. V lost 6 bases and J lost 4; bases outside the gene matches: 11. This CDR3 comprises 14 residues. CDR3 in amino acids: CSVEPKTGVYEQYF. CDR3 bases: TGCAGCGTGGAACCGAAGACAGGGGTTTACGAGCAGTACTTC.

This chain uses TRBV20-1 with TRBJ2-7; TRBD1 might be the D (5 bases). Germline lookup yields CDR1 DFQATT and CDR2 SNEGSKA (reference sequence). This CDR3 has 16 residues. Trimming pared 3 bases from V and 3 bases from J, leaving 21 bases between. CDR3 in DNA: TGCAGTGCTAGCGGAACGACAGAAAGGGGCTTCTACGAGCAGTACTTC. It specifies CSASGTTERGFYEQYF.

This sequence joins TRBV24-1 and TRBJ2-6; D gene uncertain. Trimming took 9 bases from V and 2 from J, leaving 7 bases between them. The CDR3 sequence is 13 residues long. Germline V gene sequence: CDR1 KGHDR, CDR2 SFDVKD. As DNA, the CDR3 is TGTGCCACCGGGCCCGCTGGGGCCAACGTCCTGACTTTC. Protein sequence: CATGPAGANVLTF.

The rearrangement joins TRBV20-1 to TRBJ2-3, with 8 bases fitting TRBD1. The CDR3 runs 14 residues. In germline, CDR1 is DFQATT, CDR2 SNEGSKA (reference sequence). The V segment lost 3 bases and the J segment 4 bases; nucleotides outside the gene matches: 6. The CDR3 spells CSASRRQGSDTQYF. CDR3 bases: TGCAGTGCTAGCAGGAGACAGGGGTCAGATACGCAGTATTTT.

The chain combines TRBV12-3 or TRBV12-4 with TRBJ2-2, with 8 bases that match TRBD1. The CDR3 has 15 amino acids. The trim removed 5 bases at V and 3 bases at J, leaving 5 bases unmatched. CDR3 amino acids: CASSTQGADTGELFF. The CDR3 DNA is TGTGCCAGCAGTACTCAGGGGGCGGACACCGGGGAGCTGTTTTTT.

This clonotype was observed once. The chain has TRBV12-3 or TRBV12-4 and TRBJ2-5; D could derive from TRBD1 or TRBD2 (6 bases each). V dropped 6 bases and J dropped 5 bases, with 16 bases sitting between them. This CDR3 comprises 14 residues. The CDR3 here is CASRGGSDPETQYF. The CDR3 DNA reads as TGTGCCAGCAGAGGGGGGTCAGACCCGGAGACCCAGTACTTC.